This TCR beta chain emerged from a study of blood T cells in healthy people across ages. Study outcomes and limitations: Investigators treated diversity estimates from one million T cells as underestimates.

Donors each provided ten milliliters of peripheral blood. Samples had at least 6.5 million PBMCs isolated from them. This clonotype appeared many times. Its antigen is unknown. Germline CDR1 and CDR2: ENHRY and SYGVKD. The CDR3 extends over 13 amino acids. V lost 11 bases, J lost 5 bases, and 9 bases stayed unmatched. It was with a sample-barcoded 5' primer and a J-beta primer mix that a second PCR of about 7 to 12 cycles was run. CDR3-containing paired-end reads numbering at least 2.5 million came from each sample. TCRdb called the 5' RACE reads again in MiXCR, with one record for every CDR3 protein. Of 870,000 or so distinct CDR3 sequences listed, 25% to 30% are singletons.

This clonotype originated in an elderly woman in good health. The chain combines TRBV10-3 with TRBJ2-4; TRBD1 aligns across 7 bases. Sample: blood. CDR3 sequence: CAVGQAAENIQYF. The CDR3 DNA is TGTGCCGTCGGACAGGCGGCAGAAAACATTCAGTACTTC.